The 2 T cell receptor beta chains below all came from one sample that was sequenced in a study of blood T cell repertoires in COVID-19. Assay used: immunoSEQ multiplex PCR; TCRdb lists only in-frame clones, some missing. The table records approximately 35,000 clones, 91% of them present only once. Specimen: peripheral blood. The receptors stem from a human donor with active COVID-19. The donor label of this sample is uncertain.

V gene TRBV29-1 combines with J gene TRBJ1-2; 8 bases map to TRBD1. The CDR3 has 13 residues. After removal of 2 bases from V and 7 bases from J, the junction contained 6 bases not matched to a gene. Per the germline V gene, CDR1 is SQVTM and CDR2 is ANQGSEA. CDR3 sequence reads: CSVEMQGAGGYTF. Written as DNA, the CDR3 is TGCAGCGTTGAAATGCAGGGGGCGGGTGGCTACACCTTC.

V gene TRBV4-3 combines with J gene TRBJ2-1; the match to TRBD2 covers 10 bases. The CDR3 sequence is 16 residues long. V was clipped by 0 bases and J by 10 bases; unmatched bases: 9. The germline V gene has CDR1 LGHNA and CDR2 YSLEER. CDR3 protein: CASSQDALAGVGEQFF. The CDR3 DNA sequence: TGCGCCAGCAGCCAAGATGCTCTAGCGGGAGTTGGGGAGCAGTTCTTC.